These 27 T cell receptor beta chains originate from one sample sequenced in a study of low-dose radiotherapy and immunotherapy resistance in tumors. Time point noted: after trial treatment. As for treatment: LDRT plus nivolumab, ipilimumab, low-dose cyclophosphamide and aspirin (RACIN trial). Covering alpha and beta chains, TRAV- and TRBV-specific primers were used for the first-strand cDNA. Amplification, which lasted roughly 20 PCR cycles, used a constant-region primer and V-primer adapter to amplify TCRs. MiXCR was run by TCRdb on the reads, yielding one entry per CDR3 protein. This sample has nearly 60,000 distinct CDR3 sequences, with about a quarter found just once. The sequencing used PBMCs, collected after low-dose radiotherapy plus immunotherapy. Source of these receptors: a male donor with prostate cancer.

The chain uses TRBV29-1 and TRBJ2-5; the D gene is possibly TRBD2 (6 bases). CDR1 SQVTM and CDR2 ANQGSEA come from the germline V gene. V lost 3 bases and J 4 bases, leaving 18 bases between the germline ends. This CDR3 has 15 residues. Here the CDR3 DNA reads TGCAGCGTTGAGGGCTCGAAGTCCGGGGGAGAGACCCAGTACTTC. It is translated as CSVEGSKSGGETQYF. Supplemented by reference TRBV29-1 and TRBJ2-5, the full variable domain reads SAVISQKPSRDICQRGTSLTIQCQVDSQVTMMFWYRQQPGQSLTLIATANQGSEATYESGFVIDKFPISRPNLTFSTLTVSNMSPEDSSIYLCSVEGSKSGGETQYFGPGTRLLVL.

There are many counts of this clonotype. The chain carries TRBV2 and TRBJ1-6; no definite D call. The CDR3 sequence is 12 residues long. V lost 5 bases and J lost 9, with 8 bases in between. Looked up from germline, CDR1 is SNHLY and CDR2 is FYNNEI. This chain's CDR3 is CASSPHISPLHF. The CDR3 DNA reads TGTGCCAGCAGTCCGCACATTTCACCCCTCCACTTT.

This clonotype has at least ten counts. A read error may produce the germline difference seen at one junction end. The chain couples TRBV12-3 or TRBV12-4 to TRBJ2-5, with D uncertain. CDR3 size: 13 residues. DNA of the CDR3: TGTTCCAGCAGTTTTGACCGTAGGGAGACCCAGTACTTC. Its translation is CSSSFDRRETQYF.

This clonotype was recorded many times. The chain employs TRBV6-4 and TRBJ2-1, with 10 bases lining up with TRBD2. Looked up from germline, CDR1 is MRHNA and CDR2 is SNTAGT. The V gene end was trimmed by 6 bases and the J gene end by 3 bases; junction bases not matched to a gene: 5. The length of the CDR3 is 15 residues. DNA of the CDR3: TGTGCCAGCAGCCTTAGCGGGGGGTACTACAATGAGCAGTTCTTC. This translates into CASSLSGGYYNEQFF.

This clonotype has at least ten counts. The chain is built from TRBV7-9 and TRBJ2-1; 10 bases align to TRBD1. The germline V gene encodes CDR1 SEHNR and CDR2 FQNEAQ (reference sequence). CDR3 length: 17 residues. The V gene end was trimmed by 3 bases and the J gene end by 6 bases; junction bases not matched to a gene: 11. The CDR3 DNA is TGTGCCAGCAGCTTGCCGTTCCGGGACAGGGGCAGCAATGAGCAGTTCTTC. Amino acid sequence: CASSLPFRDRGSNEQFF.

Only one count was recorded for this clonotype. Since a far larger clone is one base different, this is likely a read error. The rearrangement uses TRBV6-2 or TRBV6-3 and TRBJ2-3; a possible D gene is TRBD2 (6 bases). The DNA end lines up better with TRBJ2-7; the J call may be wrong. Germline-derived CDR1 and CDR2 are MNHEY and SVGEGT. The CDR3 spans 14 residues. The CDR3 coding sequence is TGTGCCAGCAGTATTCGGGAGTCTTACAATGAGCAGTACTTC. Its protein product is CASSIRESYNEQYF.

This clonotype has at least ten counts. The chain recombines TRBV11-2 with TRBJ2-1; 7 nucleotides align to TRBD1. The ends lost 5 bases at V and 2 bases at J; junction bases unmatched: 6. CDR1 and CDR2 from the germline V gene are SGHAT and FQNNGV. This CDR3 region has 15 residues. The CDR3 DNA reads TGTGCCAGCAGCGCCGACAGGGCCGCCTACAATGAGCAGTTCTTC. Residues: CASSADRAAYNEQFF.

Many counts were recorded for this clonotype. The chain has TRBV6-2 or TRBV6-3 and TRBJ2-3; the D is unclear. V was shortened by 0 bases and J by 5 bases, with 3 bases between the two germline ends. The CDR3 extends over 12 amino acids. Germline V gene sequence: CDR1 MNHEY, CDR2 SVGEGT. CDR3 DNA: TGTGCCAGCAGTTACTCGAGAGATACGCAGTATTTT. Translating it yields CASSYSRDTQYF.

This clonotype was counted ten times or more. The chain joins TRBV11-3 to TRBJ2-3; D unresolved. This CDR3 comprises 13 residues. The germline CDR1 and CDR2 sequences are SGHNT and YENEEA. The V end was cut by 5 bases, the J end by 2 bases, with 8 bases between. The CDR3 region is CASSVGDTDTQYF. DNA of the CDR3: TGTGCCAGCAGCGTAGGAGACACAGATACGCAGTATTTT.

As for this clonotype: A far larger clone is just one base off, so this is likely a read error. The rearrangement uses TRBV20-1 and TRBJ2-7; 8 positions match TRBD2. Germline V gives CDR1 DFQATT, CDR2 SNEGSKA (reference sequence). V lost 3 bases, J lost 7 bases, and 11 bases stayed unmatched. The CDR3 length is 14 residues. As DNA, the CDR3 is TGCAGTGCTAGGGTTGGGACTAGTAATTATGAGCAGTACTTC. Its translation: CSARVGTSNYEQYF.

The sample holds many counts of this clonotype. The chain couples TRBV7-9 to TRBJ2-1; 7 positions agree with TRBD1. The germline V gene has CDR1 SEHNR and CDR2 FQNEAQ (reference sequence). The CDR3 is 15 amino acids. V shed 8 bases, J shed 6 bases, and the junction held 13 bases outside the gene matches. The DNA of the CDR3 is TGTGCCAGCTGGGCCCCCACCGGGACAGTCAATGAGCAGTTCTTC. It translates to CASWAPTGTVNEQFF.

This clonotype was observed at least ten times. The rearrangement joins TRBV7-8 to TRBJ1-4; 7 bases agree with TRBD1. This CDR3 comprises 14 residues. The germline V gene encodes CDR1 SGHVS and CDR2 FQNEAQ. The V and J ends lost 7 bases and 7 bases, in that order; junction bases with no gene match: 9. The CDR3 DNA sequence: TGTGCCAGCACCCATGGGGGGACAGTTGAAAAACTGTTTTTT. It specifies CASTHGGTVEKLFF.

As for this clonotype: This likely reflects a read error, since a far larger clone is one base away. The chain combines TRBV6-1 with TRBJ2-1, with 8 nucleotides matching TRBD1. Trimming at V came to 6 bases and at J to 9 bases, leaving 4 bases not matched to a gene. The CDR3 is 12 residues long. The V gene's germline CDR1 is MNHNS and CDR2 SASEGT. Here the CDR3 reads CASSTTGVEQFF. The CDR3 coding sequence is TGTGCCAGCAGCACGACAGGGGTTGAGCAGTTCTTC.

V usage is TRBV3-1 and J usage is TRBJ1-1, with TRBD1 matching over 7 bases. There are 16 residues in the CDR3. Germline lookup yields CDR1 LGHDT and CDR2 YNNKEL (reference sequence). The V segment lost 3 bases and the J segment 1 base; nucleotides outside the gene matches: 8. The CDR3 region is CASSHTGTVTNTEAFF. CDR3 nucleotide sequence: TGTGCCAGCAGCCACACCGGGACAGTAACGAACACTGAAGCTTTCTTT.

The table lists this clonotype with many counts. The genes are TRBV10-2 and TRBJ2-7; TRBD2 matches 7 bases. With V trimmed by 4 bases and J by 2 bases, 11 bases remained unmatched. Germline V gene sequence: CDR1 WSHSY, CDR2 SAAADI. The CDR3 runs to 16 residues. The DNA for the CDR3 is TGCGCCAGCAGTGGCCCCTCCCTGGGGGGGGCCTACGAGCAGTACTTC. Amino acids: CASSGPSLGGAYEQYF.

This clonotype was seen repeatedly, ten times or more. CDR3 nucleotide sequence: TGCAGCGTTGGGTGGGGCCACGAGCAGTACTTC. Protein product: CSVGWGHEQYF. The chain recombines TRBV29-1 with TRBJ2-7, with a weak D call TRBD1 (5 bases). The germline V and J ends were trimmed by 4 bases and 5 bases, with 9 bases remaining between them. This CDR3 contains 11 residues. Per the germline V gene, CDR1 is SQVTM and CDR2 is ANQGSEA.

Regarding this clonotype: With only one base between it and a far larger clone, this is likely a read error. V usage is TRBV7-9 and J usage is TRBJ2-1, with D possibly matching TRBD1 (6 bases). This CDR3 is 18 amino acids long. V gave up 0 bases and J gave up 4 bases, with 19 bases separating them. The germline gives CDR1 SEHNR, CDR2 FQNEAQ (reference sequence). The CDR3 spells CASSLASRGGRRYNEQFF. Here the CDR3 DNA reads TGTGCCAGCAGCTTAGCTAGCAGGGGCGGAAGGCGTTACAATGAGCAGTTCTTC.

This clonotype was seen many times. The gene calls are TRBV7-2 and TRBJ1-2; D uncertain. Trimming stripped 2 bases from V and 5 bases from J, with 9 bases between. CDR1 is SGHTA, CDR2 FQGNSA, per germline. The CDR3 covers 13 residues. The CDR3 coding sequence is TGTGCCAGCAGCTTAAGTAGCGGGTATGGCTACACCTTC. Protein product: CASSLSSGYGYTF. Full variable domain (missing parts from reference TRBV7-2 and TRBJ1-2): GAGVSQSPSNKVTEKGKDVELRCDPISGHTALYWYRQSLGQGLEFLIYFQGNSAPDKSGLPSDRFSAERTGGSVSTLTIQRTQQEDSAVYLCASSLSSGYGYTFGSGTRLTVV.

This clonotype was observed many times. This rearrangement joins TRBV2 to TRBJ2-3, with D perhaps matching TRBD2 (6 bases). From germline, CDR1 is SNHLY and CDR2 FYNNEI. The CDR3 has 14 amino acids. V lost 4 bases and J lost 6, with 14 bases in between. CDR3 DNA: TGTGCCAGCAGTGTCAAGCGGGCGTGGGATACGCAGTATTTT. Encoded protein: CASSVKRAWDTQYF.

This clonotype was seen many times. The CDR3, as DNA: TGTGCCAGCAGCTTAACCTTAGGTGGTAGCGGGAACCAAGAGACCCAGTACTTC. Translation: CASSLTLGGSGNQETQYF. The chain links TRBV7-6 to TRBJ2-5, with TRBD2 identical over 8 bases. The CDR3 has 18 residues. Germline loops: CDR1 SGHVS, CDR2 FNYEAQ. V lost 2 bases, J lost 0 bases, and 11 bases stayed unmatched.

This clonotype appeared many times. In DNA form, the CDR3 reads TGTGCCAGCATCGCAACTTACAATTCACCCCTCCACTTT. This encodes CASIATYNSPLHF. V and J are TRBV12-3 or TRBV12-4 and TRBJ1-6, with unresolved D. Trimming left V 7 bases short and J 7 bases short, with 11 bases between. The CDR3 is 13 amino acids.

The chain has TRBV5-8 and TRBJ2-1; unclear D gene. CDR1 and CDR2 from the germline V gene are SGHTS and YDEGEE. The CDR3 spans 13 residues. Trimming cost V 1 base and J 9 bases, with 11 bases left between them. DNA for the CDR3: TGTGCCAGCAGCTTGAAGGGAATTGGTGAGCAGTTCTTC. Translation: CASSLKGIGEQFF.

This clonotype showed up many times. V gene TRBV19 combines with J gene TRBJ2-3; D is uncertain. V was pared by 7 bases and J by 1 base, with 9 bases between. Germline V CDR1 and CDR2: LNHDA, SQIVND (reference sequence). The CDR3 spans 13 residues. CDR3 protein: CASNQFRTDTQYF. The CDR3 bases are TGTGCCAGTAATCAGTTCCGCACAGATACGCAGTATTTT.

Notes on this clonotype: One base separates it from a far larger clone, so it is likely a read error. J is TRBJ2-3 and V is TRBV5-3, with 11 bases lining up with TRBD2. TRBV5-3 is reported as an ORF; its role is uncertain. The CDR3 has 17 amino acids. CDR3 in amino acids: CVSSFRLAGTNQGTQYF. The DNA for the CDR3 is TGTGTCAGCAGCTTTAGACTAGCGGGGACAAACCAGGGTACGCAGTATTTT.

At least ten counts were recorded for this clonotype. This chain joins TRBV7-2 and TRBJ2-1, with 8 bases fitting TRBD2. The germline V gene has CDR1 SGHTA and CDR2 FQGNSA. Unmatched junction bases numbered 2, after V lost 3 bases and J lost 1 base. The CDR3 is 15 residues long. The chain's CDR3 is CASSFGGGSYNEQFF. The CDR3 coding sequence is TGTGCCAGCAGCTTCGGCGGGGGGTCCTACAATGAGCAGTTCTTC.

About this clonotype itself: A far larger clone is off by one base, so a read error is likely. This chain joins TRBV28 and TRBJ2-1; D is possibly TRBD1 (6 bases). CDR1 and CDR2 (germline): MDHEN, SYDVKM. CDR3 length: 16 residues. Trimming shortened V by 6 bases and J by 10 bases, and 25 bases separated the two germline ends. The CDR3 DNA reads as TGTGCCAGCAGCTTTTTCACAGGGTCCTCAACCTACGAGCAGTTCTTC. Its translation: CASSFFTGSSTYEQFF. The variable domain in full, with the rest retrieved from reference TRBV28 and TRBJ2-1, is DVKVTQSSRYLVKRTGEKVFLECVQDMDHENMFWYRQDPGLGLRLIYFSYDVKMKEKGDIPEGYSVSREKKERFSLILESASTNQTSMYLCASSFFTGSSTYEQFFGPGTRLTVL.

This clonotype was detected many times. The chain is built from TRBV20-1 and TRBJ1-4, with a weak D call TRBD1 (5 bases). The CDR3 consists of 15 residues. V lost 5 bases and J 0 bases, leaving 13 bases between the germline ends. Germline-derived CDR1 and CDR2 are DFQATT and SNEGSKA (reference sequence). The DNA for the CDR3 is TGCAGTGCTGGAGGGGCTGAATCAACTAATGAAAAACTGTTTTTT. Encoded protein: CSAGGAESTNEKLFF.